This paragraph reports one T cell receptor beta chain. This clone was observed a single time. Its specific antigen is unknown. Base qualities are not at hand, and no much larger clone is one base apart. Participants in the prospective study were enrolled through a virtual design, were aged about 18 to 100 years, and lived in under 25 United States geographic areas. In the prospective study, participants were assigned to cohorts based on the clinical history participants reported in a screening survey and a study questionnaire. Recovered participants in ImmuneRACE Cohort 3 were defined as having two consecutive negative NP/OP PCR tests, clearance from a healthcare professional, or resolution of symptoms. Mobile phlebotomists in the prospective study collected whole blood, serum and a nasopharyngeal or oropharyngeal swab from every participant. Additional blood draws and questionnaires over an approximately two-month period could optionally be provided by prospective study participants. Before DNA extraction, blood samples from the prospective study were shipped at room temperature or frozen.

This specimen belongs to a study of blood T cell repertoires in COVID-19 (TCRdb year 2020). At the level of the whole study: Samples from collaborators originated in the United States, Italy and Spain and spanned both the acute and convalescent phases of COVID-19. HLA class I and class II types, where available, came from metadata supplied by the sample provider rather than from assay-based typing. The repertoires were released in a freely available public database meant as a resource for research on the immune response to SARS-CoV-2. A de-identified subject ID, COVID-19 status, age in years and sex were almost always included in the sample metadata. Subjects who had been exposed to COVID-19, were actively infected with it, or had recovered from it provided the deeply sampled blood TCRbeta repertoires that made up the dataset. The material from the prospective study consisted of cDNA or gDNA derived from T cells, B-cell-depleted T cells, or PBMCs. Samples came from the ongoing ImmuneRACE study (first 160 participants) plus 1,254 subjects from 6 global collaborators.

Results and caveats for the whole study, not just this receptor: Clinical and demographic metadata were provided uncurated, with the amount varying by source and participant.

The immunoSEQ Assay, a bias-controlled multiplex PCR, was used to amplify TCRbeta CDR3 regions from genomic DNA. In the source study's methods: Within the assay, amplification of reference gene primers was used to estimate how many nucleated cells each sample contained. To quantify the absolute abundance of each unique TCRbeta CDR3 rearrangement, sequence reads were collapsed and filtered. For each sample, productive Simpson clonality was calculated as the square root of Simpson's diversity index across productive rearrangements. This immuneACCESS table, as held by TCRdb, lists in-frame sequences with V and J called but not all clones. Of the missing ones, under half trace to an unresolved V gene in checked studies; the others have no known cause. D and trimming come from the DNA, and the V and J calls and clone size come from that table. In this sample the table shows around 360,000 clones, more than 85% of which occur a single time. The top ten hold 2.5% to 3% of the sample.

The germline V gene (reference sequence) sets CDR1 to MNHEY and CDR2 to SMNVEV. Spanning cysteine to phenylalanine, the CDR3 consists of 16 amino acids. Only the CDR3 DNA stays, 48 bases, in frame from base 1. V lost 5 bases and J lost 1 base, and the count of bases not matched to a germline gene is 6. The sequenced material came from PBMCs or T cells enriched from blood (not recorded which). This clonotype was sampled from a woman in her twenties or thirties who had recovered from COVID-19. The chain couples TRBV27 to TRBJ2-5, and TRBD1 matches 11 of the central bases. Read as DNA, the sequence is TGTGCCAGCAGTCCAGGGACAGGGGGGATCCAAGAGACCCAGTACTTC. It codes for CASSPGTGGIQETQYF.